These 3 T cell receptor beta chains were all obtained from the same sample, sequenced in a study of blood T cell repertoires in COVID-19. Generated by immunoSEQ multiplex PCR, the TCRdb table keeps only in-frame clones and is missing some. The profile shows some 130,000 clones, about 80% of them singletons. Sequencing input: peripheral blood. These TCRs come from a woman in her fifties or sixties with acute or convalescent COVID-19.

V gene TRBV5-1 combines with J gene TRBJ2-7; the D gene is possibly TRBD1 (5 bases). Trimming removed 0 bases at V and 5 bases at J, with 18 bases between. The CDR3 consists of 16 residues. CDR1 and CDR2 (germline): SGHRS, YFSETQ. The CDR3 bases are TGCGCCAGCAGCTTGGGGGCCGGTGGCAGGGCCGACGAGCAGTACTTC. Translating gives CASSLGAGGRADEQYF.

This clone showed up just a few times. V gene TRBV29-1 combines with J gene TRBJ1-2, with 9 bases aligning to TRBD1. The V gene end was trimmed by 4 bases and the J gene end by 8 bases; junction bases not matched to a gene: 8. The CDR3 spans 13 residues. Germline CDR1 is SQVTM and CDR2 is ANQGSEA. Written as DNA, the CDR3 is TGCAGCGTTGCCCAAGGGACAGGGAACGGCTACACCTTC. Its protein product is CSVAQGTGNGYTF. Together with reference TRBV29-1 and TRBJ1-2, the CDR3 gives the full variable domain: SAVISQKPSRDICQRGTSLTIQCQVDSQVTMMFWYRQQPGQSLTLIATANQGSEATYESGFVIDKFPISRPNLTFSTLTVSNMSPEDSSIYLCSVAQGTGNGYTFGSGTRLTVV.

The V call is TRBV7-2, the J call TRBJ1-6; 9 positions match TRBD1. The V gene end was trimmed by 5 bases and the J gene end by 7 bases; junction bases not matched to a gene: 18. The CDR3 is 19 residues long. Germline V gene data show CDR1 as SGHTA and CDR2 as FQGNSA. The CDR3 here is CASSVGSGTGLMWNSPLHF. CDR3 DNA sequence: TGTGCCAGCAGCGTAGGGAGCGGGACAGGGCTGATGTGGAATTCACCCCTCCACTTT. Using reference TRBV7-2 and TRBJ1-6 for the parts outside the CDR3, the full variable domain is GAGVSQSPSNKVTEKGKDVELRCDPISGHTALYWYRQSLGQGLEFLIYFQGNSAPDKSGLPSDRFSAERTGGSVSTLTIQRTQQEDSAVYLCASSVGSGTGLMWNSPLHFGNGTRLTVT.